This entry is about one TCR beta chain. Antigen unknown. This record belongs to a study of T cell responses to AZD1222 COVID-19 vaccine. About the research overall: Second doses were pooled across both intervals (about 4 or about 12 weeks).

The study's findings and limits: Targeting of unmutated variant regions was reportedly seen in nearly half of spike-specific TCRs. Only after the peak T cell response were repertoires sampled.

This CDR3 spans 15 amino acids. V lost 1 base to trimming and J lost 5 bases; unmatched junction nucleotides: 7. Germline-derived CDR1 and CDR2 are MNHEY and SMNVEV (reference sequence). Clones were read by immunoSEQ multiplex PCR, and TCRdb kept only the in-frame ones, dropping some. The sample has about 170,000 clones; around nine tenths are singletons. The clonotype comes from an adult in good health. This sample comprised peripheral blood, obtained on day 0 of AZD1222 vaccination. V and J are TRBV27 and TRBJ1-1; 7 bases line up with TRBD1. CDR3 DNA sequence: TGTGCCAGCAGTTTATGGGCAGGGGGTCGAACTGAAGCTTTCTTT. Its protein product is CASSLWAGGRTEAFF.